This record covers a single T cell receptor (beta chain). In the source study's methods: By means of reference gene primer amplification, nucleated cell counts were estimated. The protocol was immunoSEQ multiplex PCR, while the TCRdb copy is restricted to in-frame clones and leaves out a portion. D and trimming come from the DNA, and the V and J calls and clone size come from that table. In the table there are about 80,000 clones, around 83% of which are singletons. The data were taken from a study of blood T cell repertoires in COVID-19. Study overall: COVID-19 samples from acute and convalescent phases originated in the United States, Italy and Spain. Sample material is recorded as cDNA or gDNA derived from T cells, B-cell-depleted T cells, or PBMCs.

Germline CDR1 is PRHDT and CDR2 is FYEKMQ (reference sequence). CDR3 size: 15 residues. V shed 0 bases and J 1 base; nucleotides not matched to a gene: 0. The J gene is TRBJ1-1, the V gene TRBV13; TRBD1 agrees at 9 bases. Sequenced material: peripheral blood. This receptor was identified in a human donor in a cohort sampled during active COVID-19. CDR3: CASSLGQGANTEAFF. The CDR3 DNA is TGTGCCAGCAGCTTAGGACAGGGGGCGAACACTGAAGCTTTCTTT. Complete variable domain (other parts from reference TRBV13 and TRBJ1-1): AAGVIQSPRHLIKEKRETATLKCYPIPRHDTVYWYQQGPGQDPQFLISFYEKMQSDKGSIPDRFSAQQFSDYHSELNMSSLELGDSALYFCASSLGQGANTEAFFGQGTRLTVV.